What follows are 8 T cell receptor beta chains derived from one specimen sequenced in a study of T cell changes during pregnancy in multiple sclerosis. The data were produced by immunoSEQ multiplex PCR, yet TCRdb's version contains in-frame clones alone and is incomplete. The table includes approximately 50,000 clones, approximately 91% detected once. The sample here was peripheral blood, taken in the second trimester of pregnancy. Receptors were obtained from a female donor with multiple sclerosis, enrolled in a pregnancy study.

The rearrangement joins TRBV15 to TRBJ1-1; 8 nucleotides line up with TRBD1. Trimming removed 3 bases from V and 4 bases from J; junction bases left unmatched: 4. The CDR3 is made up of 14 amino acids. From germline, CDR1 is LNHNV and CDR2 YYDKDF (reference sequence). The CDR3 DNA sequence: TGTGCCACCAGCAGCAGGGGGCGCATCACTGAAGCTTTCTTT. It is translated as CATSSRGRITEAFF. Drawing the rest from reference TRBV15 and TRBJ1-1, the complete variable domain is DAMVIQNPRYQVTQFGKPVTLSCSQTLNHNVMYWYQQKSSQAPKLLFHYYDKDFNNEADTPDNFQSRRPNTSFCFLDIRSPGLGDTAMYLCATSSRGRITEAFFGQGTRLTVV.

The CDR3 sequence is CASSRGYWGQPQHF. The CDR3 region has the DNA TGTGCCAGCAGCCGCGGGTATTGGGGTCAGCCCCAGCATTTT. The chain has TRBV5-8 and TRBJ1-5; D gene unclear. There are 14 residues in the CDR3. Germline V CDR1 and CDR2: SGHTS, YDEGEE. V lost 4 bases and J 6 bases, leaving 14 bases between the germline ends. Filled out from reference TRBV5-8 and TRBJ1-5, the complete variable domain reads EAGVTQSPTHLIKTRGQQATLRCSPISGHTSVYWYQQALGLGLQFLLWYDEGEERNRGNFPPRFSGRQFPNYSSELNVNALELEDSALYLCASSRGYWGQPQHFGDGTRLSIL.

The CDR3 sequence: CAISPASWADTQYF. The CDR3 DNA is TGTGCCATCAGTCCCGCTAGTTGGGCAGATACGCAGTATTTT. The chain has TRBV10-3 and TRBJ2-3; unclear D gene. V dropped 5 bases and J dropped 4 bases, with 13 bases sitting between them. CDR1 is ENHRY, CDR2 SYGVKD, per germline. The CDR3 is 14 amino acids.

This chain links TRBV9 with TRBJ2-7; 11 nucleotides agree with TRBD1. The V and J ends lost 3 bases and 5 bases, in that order; junction bases with no gene match: 13. The CDR3 contains 17 residues. Germline-derived CDR1 and CDR2 are SGDLS and YYNGEE. The DNA for the CDR3 is TGTGCCAGCAGCGGGGGAAGGACAGGGGGCTTGAGCGACGAGCAGTACTTC. The encoded protein is CASSGGRTGGLSDEQYF.

CDR3 DNA sequence: TGTGCCAGCAATAAACCGGAGAGGTCTGAAGCTTTCTTT. The encoded protein is CASNKPERSEAFF. The rearrangement joins TRBV6-6 to TRBJ1-1; D is unclear. Germline lookup yields CDR1 MNHNY and CDR2 SVGAGI (reference sequence). The CDR3 totals 13 residues. With 7 bases removed from V and 6 bases from J, the gap between germline ends came to 15 bases.

This chain joins TRBV28 and TRBJ1-2; D is possibly TRBD1 (5 bases). Germline V gene lookup returns CDR1 MDHEN and CDR2 SYDVKM. With 1 base removed from V and 0 bases from J, the gap between germline ends came to 18 bases. CDR3 length: 18 amino acids. The CDR3 DNA reads as TGTGCCAGCAGTTTATCCCAAAATGCCTTCAGGGCTAACTATGGCTACACCTTC. Translating gives CASSLSQNAFRANYGYTF.

This clone came up once. The CDR3 spells CASSLTGGTEAFF. CDR3 DNA: TGTGCCAGCAGTTTAACAGGGGGCACTGAAGCTTTCTTT. J is TRBJ1-1 and V is TRBV6-5; 8 nucleotides align to TRBD1. The CDR3 has 13 amino acids. The germline V gene has CDR1 MNHEY and CDR2 SVGAGI. V gave up 4 bases and J gave up 4 bases; unmatched junction bases: 2.

There are a few counts of this clone. One junction end disagrees with the germline gene, perhaps due to a read error. The V gene is TRBV2, the J gene TRBJ1-6, with 9 nucleotides matching TRBD1. Germline CDR1 and CDR2: SNHLY and FYNNEI. The CDR3 is 13 amino acids. DNA for the CDR3: TGCGGGACAGGGATGACGGGGAATTCACCCCTCCACTTT. This encodes CGTGMTGNSPLHF. Drawing the rest from reference TRBV2 and TRBJ1-6, the complete variable domain is EPEVTQTPSHQVTQMGQEVILRCVPISNHLYFYWYRQILGQKVEFLVSFYNNEISEKSEIFDDQFSVERPDGSNFTLKIRSTKLEDSAMYFCGTGMTGNSPLHFGNGTRLTVT.